The next 29 T cell receptor beta chains were all read from a single sample in a study of cytomegalovirus exposure and HLA in healthy donors. The PCR had 60 Vbeta and 13 Jbeta primers. Generated by immunoSEQ multiplex PCR, the TCRdb table keeps only in-frame clones and is missing some. The table lists 40,000 to 45,000 clones, around 87% of them singletons. Sequencing used PBMCs. The receptor set was obtained from a woman between 40 and 55 years old in good health and CMV-seropositive.

The chain joins TRBV5-4 to TRBJ1-2, with 8 bases fitting TRBD1. The CDR3 is 14 residues long. V lost 4 bases to trimming and J lost 4 bases; unmatched junction nucleotides: 6. Germline CDR1 and CDR2: SGHNT and YYREEE (reference sequence). The CDR3 loop is CASSTDREGYGYTF. The CDR3 nucleotides read TGTGCCAGCAGCACGGACAGGGAGGGCTATGGCTACACCTTC.

This sequence joins TRBV28 and TRBJ2-5; no clear D. The CDR3 is made up of 13 amino acids. Germline CDR1 reads MDHEN; CDR2 reads SYDVKM. V shed 2 bases and J shed 5 bases, with 9 bases lying between them. CDR3 protein: CASSLPTRETQYF. The CDR3 coding sequence is TGTGCCAGCAGTTTACCTACCCGTGAGACCCAGTACTTC. Looking up the rest from reference TRBV28 and TRBJ2-5 gives the full variable domain: DVKVTQSSRYLVKRTGEKVFLECVQDMDHENMFWYRQDPGLGLRLIYFSYDVKMKEKGDIPEGYSVSREKKERFSLILESASTNQTSMYLCASSLPTRETQYFGPGTRLLVL.

This sequence joins TRBV5-1 and TRBJ2-7, with TRBD1 matching 7 bases. Germline V gene lookup returns CDR1 SGHRS and CDR2 YFSETQ. This CDR3 contains 15 residues. With 0 bases clipped from V and 5 bases from J, the junction kept 8 bases outside the gene matches. CDR3 amino acids: CASSLEIGGFHEQYF. DNA of the CDR3: TGCGCCAGCAGCTTGGAGATAGGGGGCTTCCACGAGCAGTACTTC.

The chain links TRBV7-8 to TRBJ2-7; TRBD1 matches at 10 bases. Losses at the gene ends were 4 bases for V and 2 bases for J; bases not matched to a gene: 8. The germline V gene encodes CDR1 SGHVS and CDR2 FQNEAQ. This CDR3 spans 16 amino acids. CDR3 amino acids: CASSSTGTGDPYEQYF. Here the CDR3 DNA reads TGTGCCAGCAGCTCGACCGGGACAGGGGACCCCTACGAGCAGTACTTC.

This chain connects TRBV9 to TRBJ2-5; weak D call: TRBD1 (6 bases). Germline V gives CDR1 SGDLS, CDR2 YYNGEE. V was pared by 0 bases and J by 4 bases, with 10 bases between. This CDR3 has 14 amino acids. The CDR3 loop reads CASSVGWGPETQYF. DNA for the CDR3: TGTGCCAGCAGCGTAGGCTGGGGGCCAGAGACCCAGTACTTC.

This rearrangement joins TRBV5-5 to TRBJ2-1, with 8 bases that match TRBD2. The V and J ends lost 2 bases and 9 bases, in that order; junction bases with no gene match: 10. This CDR3 spans 15 amino acids. The germline CDR1 and CDR2 sequences are SGHKS and YYEKEE (reference sequence). CDR3 DNA: TGTGCCAGCAGCTTCGGCGGGGGGACTTTTAGTGAGCAGTTCTTC. Protein: CASSFGGGTFSEQFF.

V usage is TRBV9 and J usage is TRBJ1-3; TRBD1 aligns across 7 bases. CDR3 length: 17 amino acids. V gave up 0 bases and J gave up 0 bases; unmatched junction bases: 6. From germline, CDR1 is SGDLS and CDR2 YYNGEE. CDR3 sequence: CASSVGGQTLSGNTIYF. In nucleotides, the CDR3 is TGTGCCAGCAGCGTAGGGGGACAGACGCTCTCTGGAAACACCATATATTTT.

This clone appeared a single time. V is TRBV21-1 and J is TRBJ2-7; the table's D call, TRBD2, has no DNA check behind it. TRBV21-1 is labeled a pseudogene. CDR3 size: 15 residues. The CDR3 reads CASSKVWSSPLEQYF. The CDR3 nucleotides read TGTGCCAGCAGCAAAGTCTGGTCTAGCCCGCTGGAGCAGTACTTC.

The V call is TRBV28, the J call TRBJ2-3; TRBD1 matches 11 bases. The CDR3 consists of 15 residues. J lost 5 bases, V lost 6 bases, and 7 bases had no gene match. From germline, CDR1 is MDHEN and CDR2 SYDVKM. For the CDR3, the DNA is TGTGCCAGCAGGGTCGGACAGGGGGCGTTAGATACGCAGTATTTT. Translating gives CASRVGQGALDTQYF.

V gene TRBV27 combines with J gene TRBJ1-5; possible D gene TRBD1, 5 bases. Germline CDR1 reads MNHEY; CDR2 reads SMNVEV (reference sequence). V gave up 8 bases and J gave up 6 bases, with 17 bases separating them. This CDR3 has 14 amino acids. CDR3 sequence: CASALGHFGQPQHF. CDR3 in DNA: TGTGCCAGCGCCTTGGGGCATTTCGGTCAGCCCCAGCATTTT.

This clone was seen once. The gene calls are TRBV19 and TRBJ1-2, with unresolved D. The CDR3 is made up of 16 amino acids. V shed 8 bases and J shed 0 bases, with 19 bases lying between them. Germline V CDR1 and CDR2: LNHDA, SQIVND (reference sequence). For the CDR3, the DNA is TGTGCCAGTGCCGGGATTCGAATGAATACTAACTATGGCTACACCTTC. Protein: CASAGIRMNTNYGYTF.

V gene TRBV2 combines with J gene TRBJ2-1; tentatively, D is TRBD1 (5 bases). The length of the CDR3 is 18 residues. V shed 2 bases and J shed 12 bases, with 29 bases lying between them. The V gene's germline CDR1 is SNHLY and CDR2 FYNNEI. The CDR3 coding sequence is TGTGCCAGCAGTGAATTGGGGCAGGGCCCCCCTTCCTCCACCGGGCAGTTCTTC. It yields the protein CASSELGQGPPSSTGQFF. The whole variable domain, remainder taken from reference TRBV2 and TRBJ2-1, is EPEVTQTPSHQVTQMGQEVILRCVPISNHLYFYWYRQILGQKVEFLVSFYNNEISEKSEIFDDQFSVERPDGSNFTLKIRSTKLEDSAMYFCASSELGQGPPSSTGQFFGPGTRLTVL.

The chain links TRBV7-9 to TRBJ1-2; the D gene is possibly TRBD1 (5 bases). V was trimmed by 5 bases and J by 3 bases, leaving 13 bases between them. Germline loops: CDR1 SEHNR, CDR2 FQNEAQ (reference sequence). CDR3 length: 14 amino acids. The CDR3, as DNA: TGTGCCAGCAGCGGAGCAGGGTTGGACTATGGCTACACCTTC. This sequence encodes CASSGAGLDYGYTF.

V is TRBV2 and J is TRBJ2-5, with 7 bases fitting TRBD2. Gene TRBJ2-7 matches the end of the DNA better, so the J call may be wrong. The CDR3 consists of 12 residues. CDR1 SNHLY and CDR2 FYNNEI come from the germline V gene. CDR3 loop: CASQAPGGEQYF. CDR3 nucleotide sequence: TGTGCCAGCCAGGCCCCGGGGGGCGAGCAGTACTTC.

The CDR3 reads CASSARTSGSGGTDTQYF. DNA for the CDR3: TGTGCCAGCTCCGCCCGGACTAGCGGGAGCGGGGGCACAGATACGCAGTATTTT. The chain links TRBV18 to TRBJ2-3, with 13 bases matching TRBD2. The J segment lost 1 base and the V segment lost 6 bases, leaving 10 bases of the junction unmatched. The CDR3 totals 18 residues. Germline CDR1 and CDR2: KGHSH and LQKENI.

This chain's CDR3 is CASSLGFSREAFF. The DNA for the CDR3 is TGTGCCAGCAGCTTGGGCTTCAGCCGTGAAGCTTTCTTT. The chain combines TRBV7-8 with TRBJ1-1; no reliable D call. This CDR3 spans 13 amino acids. Germline lookup yields CDR1 SGHVS and CDR2 FQNEAQ. Trimming pared 3 bases from V and 7 bases from J, leaving 12 bases between.

The chain recombines TRBV6-6 with TRBJ1-5, with 11 bases lining up with TRBD1. The CDR3 totals 15 residues. The germline gives CDR1 MNHNY, CDR2 SVGAGI (reference sequence). The V segment lost 6 bases and the J segment 3 bases; nucleotides outside the gene matches: 4. Here the CDR3 DNA reads TGTGCCAGCAGCCGGACAGGGGGCCTCAATCAGCCCCAGCATTTT. This encodes CASSRTGGLNQPQHF.

J is TRBJ2-7 and V is TRBV11-2; D is unclear. Trimming took off 4 bases at V and 0 bases at J, with 16 bases between the two ends. The germline V gene has CDR1 SGHAT and CDR2 FQNNGV. The CDR3 consists of 16 residues. The CDR3: CASSSMRGISSYEQYF. In DNA form, the CDR3 reads TGTGCCAGCAGCTCGATGCGAGGAATTTCCTCCTACGAGCAGTACTTC.

The V and J genes are TRBV4-2 and TRBJ2-2; D is possibly TRBD2 (5 bases). Germline V gene lookup returns CDR1 LGHNA and CDR2 YNFKEQ. V lost 2 bases to trimming and J lost 1 base, with 14 bases between them. CDR3 length: 17 residues. In DNA form, the CDR3 reads TGTGCCAGCAGCCAAATAGCGCAGCGGAAGAACACCGGGGAGCTGTTTTTT. Protein: CASSQIAQRKNTGELFF.

This chain links TRBV15 with TRBJ2-7, with unresolved D. Trimming left V 0 bases short and J 3 bases short, with 6 bases between. Per the germline V gene, CDR1 is LNHNV and CDR2 is YYDKDF (reference sequence). This CDR3 is 13 amino acids long. The CDR3 is CATSRDGVYEQYF. The CDR3 DNA reads TGTGCCACCAGCAGAGACGGAGTCTACGAGCAGTACTTC.

The gene calls are TRBV5-1 and TRBJ2-1, with 13 nucleotides matching TRBD2. CDR1 is SGHRS, CDR2 YFSETQ, per germline. V lost 0 bases and J lost 8; bases outside the gene matches: 2. CDR3 length: 15 amino acids. The CDR3 protein is CASSLGTSGGDEQFF. The DNA for the CDR3 is TGCGCCAGCAGCTTGGGGACTAGCGGGGGAGATGAGCAGTTCTTC.

The chain joins TRBV15 to TRBJ2-5, with TRBD1 matching over 10 bases. The DNA end favors TRBJ2-7, so the J call may be wrong. This CDR3 comprises 15 residues. Germline CDR1 reads LNHNV; CDR2 reads YYDKDF (reference sequence). CDR3: CATSREDRGLSEQYF. The CDR3 DNA sequence: TGTGCCACCAGCAGAGAAGACAGGGGGCTAAGCGAGCAGTACTTC.

The V call is TRBV7-9, the J call TRBJ2-2, with D tentatively TRBD1 (5 bases). Germline CDR1 and CDR2: SEHNR and FQNEAQ (reference sequence). The CDR3 is made up of 14 amino acids. The germline V and J ends were trimmed by 1 base and 6 bases, with 9 bases remaining between them. CDR3 protein: CASSLGDRAGELFF. Here the CDR3 DNA reads TGTGCCAGCAGCTTAGGAGACAGAGCCGGGGAGCTGTTTTTT.

The chain links TRBV18 to TRBJ2-5; D ambiguous. V was clipped by 6 bases and J by 4 bases, with 12 bases between them. The CDR3 runs 13 residues. CDR1 KGHSH and CDR2 LQKENI come from the germline V gene. DNA for the CDR3: TGTGCCAGCTCCCTCGACTTGGGAGAGACCCAGTACTTC. It specifies CASSLDLGETQYF. The complete variable domain, with remaining parts taken from reference TRBV18 and TRBJ2-5, reads NAGVMQNPRHLVRRRGQEARLRCSPMKGHSHVYWYRQLPEEGLKFMVYLQKENIIDESGMPKERFSAEFPKEGPSILRIQQVVRGDSAAYFCASSLDLGETQYFGPGTRLLVL.

The chain's CDR3 is CASSPGGVYNEQFF. The CDR3, as DNA: TGTGCCAGCAGCCCCGGAGGGGTCTACAATGAGCAGTTCTTC. This chain uses TRBV11-1 with TRBJ2-1; possible D gene TRBD2, 6 bases. Germline CDR1 and CDR2: SGHAT and FQDESV (reference sequence). The ends were cut back, 5 bases at V and 3 bases at J, with 11 bases in the middle. CDR3 size: 14 residues. Full variable domain (missing parts from reference TRBV11-1 and TRBJ2-1): EAEVAQSPRYKITEKSQAVAFWCDPISGHATLYWYRQILGQGPELLVQFQDESVVDDSQLPKDRFSAERLKGVDSTLKIQPAELGDSAMYLCASSPGGVYNEQFFGPGTRLTVL.

This sequence joins TRBV7-2 and TRBJ1-5; unclear D gene. V lost 2 bases and J lost 7, with 9 bases in between. The length of the CDR3 is 13 residues. From germline, CDR1 is SGHTA and CDR2 FQGNSA. The CDR3 nucleotides are TGTGCCAGCAGCTTACAGGTGCCCCAGCCCCAGCATTTT. Protein sequence: CASSLQVPQPQHF.

This chain joins TRBV6-4 and TRBJ2-1, with D possibly being TRBD2 (6 bases). This CDR3 has 15 amino acids. V lost 3 bases, J lost 6 bases, and 15 bases lay in between. Per germline, CDR1 MRHNA and CDR2 SNTAGT. CDR3 sequence reads: CASSEPGLDVNEQFF. CDR3 sequence (DNA): TGTGCCAGCAGTGAGCCGGGACTGGATGTCAATGAGCAGTTCTTC.

V is TRBV7-2 and J is TRBJ1-4; 7 bases are a match to TRBD1. CDR1 is SGHTA and CDR2 is FQGNSA in the germline V gene. V dropped 1 base and J dropped 1; count of bases not matched to a gene: 12. The CDR3 contains 19 residues. The CDR3 reads CASSLEFFEGDRTNEKLFF. CDR3 sequence (DNA): TGTGCCAGCAGCTTAGAGTTTTTTGAGGGGGACAGAACTAATGAAAAACTGTTTTTT.

This chain joins TRBV5-1 and TRBJ1-2, with TRBD1 identical over 10 bases. The CDR3 sequence is 15 residues long. The V gene's germline CDR1 is SGHRS and CDR2 YFSETQ. Germline trimming cut 0 bases from V and 6 bases from J; bases unmatched to any gene: 5. The CDR3 region is CASSLGQGATNGYTF. DNA of the CDR3: TGCGCCAGCAGCTTGGGACAGGGGGCGACTAATGGCTACACCTTC. The whole variable domain, filled in from reference TRBV5-1 and TRBJ1-2, reads KAGVTQTPRYLIKTRGQQVTLSCSPISGHRSVSWYQQTPGQGLQFLFEYFSETQRNKGNFPGRFSGRQFSNSRSEMNVSTLELGDSALYLCASSLGQGATNGYTFGSGTRLTVV.